This TCR beta chain comes out of a study of blood T cells in healthy people across ages. It was with a sample-barcoded 5' primer and a J-beta primer mix that a second PCR of roughly 6 to 11 cycles was run. TCRdb ran MiXCR on the 5' RACE reads and lists one entry per CDR3 protein. The sample lists about 1,400,000 distinct CDR3 sequences, 59% occurring once. Trimming shortened V by 1 base and J by 0 bases, and 5 bases separated the two germline ends. This CDR3 comprises 15 residues. Germline V gene sequence: CDR1 SGHRS, CDR2 YFSETQ. On this clonotype itself: What it binds is not known.

Overall study findings and caveats: Samples with more naive T cells showed higher observed beta diversity.

Sequencing used blood. The sequence derives from a man aged 18 to 30 in good health. V usage is TRBV5-1 and J usage is TRBJ2-6; D not resolved. For the CDR3, the DNA is TGCGCCAGCAGCTTGATCCCCTCTGGGGCCAACGTCCTGACTTTC. Its protein product is CASSLIPSGANVLTF.